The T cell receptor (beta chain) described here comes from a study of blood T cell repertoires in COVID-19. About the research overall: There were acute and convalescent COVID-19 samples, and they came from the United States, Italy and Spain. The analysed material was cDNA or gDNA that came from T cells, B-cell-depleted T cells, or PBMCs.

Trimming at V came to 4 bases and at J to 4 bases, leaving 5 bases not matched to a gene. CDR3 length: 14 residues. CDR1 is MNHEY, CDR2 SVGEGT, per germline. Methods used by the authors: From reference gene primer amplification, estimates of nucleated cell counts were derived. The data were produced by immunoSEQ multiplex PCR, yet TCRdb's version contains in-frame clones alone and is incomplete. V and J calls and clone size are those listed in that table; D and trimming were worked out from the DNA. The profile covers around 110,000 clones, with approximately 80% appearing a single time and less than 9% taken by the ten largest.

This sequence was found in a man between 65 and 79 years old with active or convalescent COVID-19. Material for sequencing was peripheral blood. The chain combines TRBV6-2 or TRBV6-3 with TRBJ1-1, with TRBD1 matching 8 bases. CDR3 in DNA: TGTGCCAGCAGTTTCGGACAGGGAGCCACTGAAGCTTTCTTT. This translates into CASSFGQGATEAFF.